Each of the 25 T cell receptor beta chains below was sequenced from the same sample in a study of cytomegalovirus exposure and HLA in healthy donors. Assay used: immunoSEQ multiplex PCR; TCRdb lists only in-frame clones, some missing. The profile covers 65,000 to 75,000 clones, with 80% to 95% appearing a single time and roughly 5.3% taken by the ten largest. Sequencing input: PBMCs. The receptors stem from a man aged 18 to 29 in good health and CMV-seropositive.

This clone was detected once. V gene TRBV2 combines with J gene TRBJ2-5; 16 bases map to TRBD2. Trimming took 7 bases from V and 3 from J; bases not matched to a gene: 14. CDR1 SNHLY and CDR2 FYNNEI come from the germline V gene. CDR3 length equals 19 residues. CDR3 bases: TGTGCCAGCATCCTACAGCCGGGACTAGCGGGAGGGGGTGAAGAGACCCAGTACTTC. This gives the protein CASILQPGLAGGGEETQYF.

The genes are TRBV6-4 and TRBJ2-1, with 8 bases matching TRBD2. The CDR3 totals 16 residues. Germline loops: CDR1 MRHNA, CDR2 SNTAGT. With V trimmed by 0 bases and J by 12 bases, 13 bases remained unmatched. The CDR3 region is CASSDSPLSSSGRQFF. For the CDR3, the DNA is TGTGCCAGCAGTGACTCACCCCTTTCCTCGAGCGGGAGGCAGTTCTTC.

This chain links TRBV6-1 with TRBJ2-2; D is unclear. Trimming removed 3 bases at V and 5 bases at J, with 13 bases between. Germline values: CDR1 MNHNS, CDR2 SASEGT. This CDR3 is built from 15 residues. The CDR3 DNA is TGTGCCAGCAGTGAGACGGAGCAAGGTACCGGGGAGCTGTTTTTT. It codes for CASSETEQGTGELFF.

The chain joins TRBV19 to TRBJ1-3, with TRBD1 identical over 7 bases. The J segment lost 0 bases and the V segment lost 5 bases, leaving 4 bases of the junction unmatched. The V gene's germline CDR1 is LNHDA and CDR2 SQIVND (reference sequence). The CDR3 extends over 15 amino acids. CDR3 sequence: CASSPTGSSGNTIYF. DNA for the CDR3: TGTGCCAGTAGTCCGACAGGGAGCTCTGGAAACACCATATATTTT.

The V gene is TRBV9, the J gene TRBJ2-2, with TRBD1 matching 11 bases. Trimming at V came to 4 bases and at J to 6 bases, leaving 5 bases not matched to a gene. Per the germline V gene, CDR1 is SGDLS and CDR2 is YYNGEE. The length of the CDR3 is 15 residues. This chain's CDR3 is CASSSDRGRSGELFF. For the CDR3, the DNA is TGTGCCAGCAGCTCGGACAGGGGGCGGTCCGGGGAGCTGTTTTTT.

The J gene is TRBJ1-2, the V gene TRBV19; 8 nucleotides line up with TRBD1. This CDR3 has 16 amino acids. The junction had 8 bases not matched to a gene; V was cut back by 3 bases and J by 2 bases. The germline CDR1 and CDR2 sequences are LNHDA and SQIVND (reference sequence). CDR3 sequence: CASSITGGGLNYGYTF. The CDR3 nucleotides are TGTGCCAGTAGTATTACAGGGGGAGGACTGAACTATGGCTACACCTTC.

The rearrangement uses TRBV28 and TRBJ1-2; 8 nucleotides match TRBD1. The CDR3 is 16 amino acids. V was clipped by 2 bases and J by 7 bases; unmatched bases: 12. CDR1 MDHEN and CDR2 SYDVKM come from the germline V gene. In DNA, the CDR3 is TGTGCCAGCAGTTTAGTCGTCCAGGGGGCGTACGTTGGCTACACCTTC. It specifies CASSLVVQGAYVGYTF.

The chain employs TRBV28 and TRBJ2-7; possibly TRBD2 for D (6 bases). V gave up 1 base and J gave up 3 bases, with 10 bases separating them. The CDR3 runs 14 residues. Germline CDR1 reads MDHEN; CDR2 reads SYDVKM. CDR3 sequence: CASSLYRGSYEQYF. The CDR3 DNA reads as TGTGCCAGCAGTTTATATCGGGGGAGCTACGAGCAGTACTTC.

The rearrangement links TRBV28 to TRBJ2-1, with D tentatively TRBD1 (5 bases). The germline V gene has CDR1 MDHEN and CDR2 SYDVKM. This CDR3 is built from 12 residues. Trimming shortened V by 7 bases and J by 4 bases, and 8 bases separated the two germline ends. The CDR3 is CASKTVYNEQFF. For the CDR3, the DNA is TGTGCCAGCAAGACAGTTTACAATGAGCAGTTCTTC.

The chain employs TRBV19 and TRBJ2-1; 12 bases fit TRBD2. This CDR3 comprises 16 residues. CDR1 and CDR2 (germline): LNHDA, SQIVND (reference sequence). With V trimmed by 9 bases and J by 3 bases, 9 bases remained unmatched. The CDR3 DNA reads as TGTGCCAGCCTCCCTAGCGGGAGGGGCGGCTACAATGAGCAGTTCTTC. Protein: CASLPSGRGGYNEQFF.

The rearrangement links TRBV6-6 to TRBJ2-7; D is perhaps TRBD2 (5 bases). The CDR3 length is 13 residues. Germline V CDR1 and CDR2: MNHNY, SVGAGI (reference sequence). V was pared by 6 bases and J by 0 bases, with 9 bases between. CDR3 in amino acids: CASSGIYSYEQYF. The CDR3, as DNA: TGTGCCAGCAGCGGGATATACTCCTACGAGCAGTACTTC.

The genes are TRBV5-1 and TRBJ2-4, with D perhaps TRBD2 (6 bases). The V and J ends lost 3 bases and 5 bases respectively, with 9 bases between them. Per germline, CDR1 SGHRS and CDR2 YFSETQ. This CDR3 comprises 13 residues. The CDR3 DNA sequence: TGCGCCAGCAGCTCGGGAGAGGAAAACATTCAGTACTTC. Amino acids: CASSSGEENIQYF.

The chain employs TRBV30 and TRBJ2-1, with 8 positions matching TRBD2. V dropped 0 bases and J dropped 8; count of bases not matched to a gene: 6. Germline V gives CDR1 GTSNPN, CDR2 SVGIG (reference sequence). The CDR3 is made up of 14 amino acids. The CDR3 DNA is TGTGCCTGGAGTGTCCCGGGACTAGGGGATGAGCAGTTCTTC. Translation gives CAWSVPGLGDEQFF.

The chain combines TRBV19 with TRBJ1-1, with D perhaps TRBD1 (5 bases). CDR3 length equals 15 residues. With 5 bases removed from V and 5 bases from J, the gap between germline ends came to 18 bases. Germline CDR1 is LNHDA and CDR2 is SQIVND (reference sequence). CDR3 amino acids: CASSPTTEPLTEAFF. The CDR3, as DNA: TGTGCCAGTAGTCCAACGACAGAACCTTTGACTGAAGCTTTCTTT.

V usage is TRBV27 and J usage is TRBJ1-2; TRBD1 might be the D (6 bases). Germline CDR1 MNHEY, CDR2 SMNVEV (reference sequence). V lost 6 bases and J 1 base, leaving 21 bases between the germline ends. This CDR3 has 17 residues. Here the CDR3 reads CASRDRTASTFNYGYTF. The CDR3 nucleotides read TGTGCCAGCAGGGACAGAACTGCCTCGACCTTTAACTATGGCTACACCTTC.

The rearrangement joins TRBV6-1 to TRBJ1-5; D might be TRBD1 (6 bases). The CDR3 is made up of 17 amino acids. Per germline, CDR1 MNHNS and CDR2 SASEGT. The germline V and J ends were trimmed by 1 base and 3 bases, with 16 bases remaining between them. CDR3 nucleotide sequence: TGTGCCAGCAGTGAAGTGAGGACAGCTGCGTTCAATCAGCCCCAGCATTTT. Its protein is CASSEVRTAAFNQPQHF.

The rearrangement joins TRBV29-1 to TRBJ1-1, with TRBD1 matching 8 bases. V shed 6 bases and J 8 bases; nucleotides not matched to a gene: 11. CDR1 is SQVTM and CDR2 is ANQGSEA in the germline V gene. CDR3 length: 13 residues. CDR3 region: CSVADWRDREAFF. The CDR3 DNA sequence: TGCAGCGTGGCTGACTGGCGGGACAGGGAAGCTTTCTTT.

This chain connects TRBV7-2 to TRBJ1-5, with 8 bases aligning to TRBD1. V was pared by 5 bases and J by 9 bases, with 9 bases of the junction left unmatched. The CDR3 is made up of 14 amino acids. Per the germline V gene, CDR1 is SGHTA and CDR2 is FQGNSA. The CDR3 spells CASSPGTGQGPQHF. CDR3 bases: TGTGCCAGCAGCCCCGGGACAGGCCAGGGGCCCCAGCATTTT.

In its sample, this clone was seen once. This chain connects TRBV15 to TRBJ1-1, with TRBD1 identical over 8 bases. Germline V CDR1 and CDR2: LNHNV, YYDKDF (reference sequence). V shed 8 bases, J shed 0 bases, and the junction held 11 bases outside the gene matches. This CDR3 contains 16 residues. The CDR3, as DNA: TGTGCCACCGGAAGCCGGGACAGGCACATGAACACTGAAGCTTTCTTT. Translation gives CATGSRDRHMNTEAFF.

The J gene is TRBJ2-3, the V gene TRBV27; a weak D match, TRBD1 (5 bases). Germline assignment: CDR1 MNHEY and CDR2 SMNVEV (reference sequence). V dropped 6 bases and J dropped 6 bases, with 19 bases sitting between them. This CDR3 is built from 15 residues. The CDR3 reads CASRPRGEVGDTQYF. The CDR3 nucleotides are TGTGCCAGCAGACCAAGGGGCGAGGTGGGGGATACGCAGTATTTT.

The chain links TRBV10-2 to TRBJ2-5; maybe TRBD2 (5 bases). The length of the CDR3 is 15 residues. Trimming removed 7 bases at V and 5 bases at J, with 20 bases between. Germline V CDR1 and CDR2: WSHSY, SAAADI. The CDR3 region has the DNA TGCGCCAGCACTCGAGGGTACATGGATGGGGAGACCCAGTACTTC. Its translation is CASTRGYMDGETQYF.

The rearrangement joins TRBV25-1 to TRBJ1-2; a possible D gene is TRBD1 (5 bases). Germline V gene sequence: CDR1 MGHDK, CDR2 SYGVNS. V lost 4 bases and J lost 8, with 14 bases in between. The CDR3 covers 13 residues. In DNA, the CDR3 is TGTGCCAGCAGTGCCGAGGACATACGGGGCTACACCTTC. It yields the protein CASSAEDIRGYTF.

In regard to this clone: Additional DNA sequences in this sample encode the identical CDR3. This rearrangement joins TRBV6-1 to TRBJ2-2; a possible D gene is TRBD2 (5 bases). The germline CDR1 and CDR2 sequences are MNHNS and SASEGT. CDR3 length: 13 amino acids. Trimming took off 6 bases at V and 11 bases at J, with 16 bases between the two ends. The chain's CDR3 is CASSQHGEGELFF. The CDR3 DNA reads as TGTGCCAGCAGCCAACACGGAGAGGGAGAGCTGTTTTTT.

The chain links TRBV27 to TRBJ2-1, with D possibly being TRBD1 (6 bases). V was cut by 3 bases and J by 7 bases, with 16 bases left in between. Germline V gene lookup returns CDR1 MNHEY and CDR2 SMNVEV (reference sequence). The CDR3 consists of 15 residues. The DNA for the CDR3 is TGTGCCAGCAGTTTTTTACAGGGTTATCGTAATGAGCAGTTCTTC. It is translated as CASSFLQGYRNEQFF.

The rearrangement links TRBV9 to TRBJ2-1; 12 bases match TRBD2. This CDR3 spans 15 amino acids. Trimming at V came to 4 bases and at J to 7 bases, leaving 6 bases not matched to a gene. Germline-derived CDR1 and CDR2 are SGDLS and YYNGEE. CDR3 residues: CASSPRLAGENEQFF. For the CDR3, the DNA is TGTGCCAGCAGCCCACGACTAGCGGGAGAGAATGAGCAGTTCTTC.